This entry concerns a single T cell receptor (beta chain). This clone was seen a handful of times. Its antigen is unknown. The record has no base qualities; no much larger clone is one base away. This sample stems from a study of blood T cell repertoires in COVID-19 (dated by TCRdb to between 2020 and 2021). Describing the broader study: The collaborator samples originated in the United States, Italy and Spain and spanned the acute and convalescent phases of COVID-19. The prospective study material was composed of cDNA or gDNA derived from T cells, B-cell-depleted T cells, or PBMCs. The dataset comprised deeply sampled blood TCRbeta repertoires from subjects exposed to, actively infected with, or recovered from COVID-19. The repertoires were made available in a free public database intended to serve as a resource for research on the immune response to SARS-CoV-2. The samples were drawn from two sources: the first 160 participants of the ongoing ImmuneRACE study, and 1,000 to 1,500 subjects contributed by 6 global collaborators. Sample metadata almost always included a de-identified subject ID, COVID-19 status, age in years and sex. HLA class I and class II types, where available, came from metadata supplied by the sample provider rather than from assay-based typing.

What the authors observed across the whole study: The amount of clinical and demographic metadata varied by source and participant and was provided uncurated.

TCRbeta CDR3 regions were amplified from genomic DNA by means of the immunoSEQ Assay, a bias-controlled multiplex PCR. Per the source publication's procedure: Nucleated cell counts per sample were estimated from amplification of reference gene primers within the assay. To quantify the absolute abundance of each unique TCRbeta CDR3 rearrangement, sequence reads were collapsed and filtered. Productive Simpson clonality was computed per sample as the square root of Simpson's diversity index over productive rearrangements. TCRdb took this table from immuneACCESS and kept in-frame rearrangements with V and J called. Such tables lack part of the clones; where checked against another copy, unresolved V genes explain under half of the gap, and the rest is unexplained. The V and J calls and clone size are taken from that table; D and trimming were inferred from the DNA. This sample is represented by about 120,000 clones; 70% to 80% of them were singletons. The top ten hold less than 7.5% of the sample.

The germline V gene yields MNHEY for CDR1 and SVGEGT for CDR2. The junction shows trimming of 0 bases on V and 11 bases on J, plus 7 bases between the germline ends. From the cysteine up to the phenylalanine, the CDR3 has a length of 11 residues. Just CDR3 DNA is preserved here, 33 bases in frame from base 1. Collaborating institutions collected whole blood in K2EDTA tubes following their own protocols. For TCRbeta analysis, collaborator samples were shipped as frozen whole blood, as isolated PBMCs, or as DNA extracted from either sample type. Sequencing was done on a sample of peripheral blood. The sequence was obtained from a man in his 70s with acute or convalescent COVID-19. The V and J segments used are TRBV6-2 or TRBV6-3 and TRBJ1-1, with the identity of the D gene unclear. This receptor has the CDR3 CASSYSVQAFF. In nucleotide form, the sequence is TGTGCCAGCAGTTACTCGGTCCAGGCTTTCTTT.